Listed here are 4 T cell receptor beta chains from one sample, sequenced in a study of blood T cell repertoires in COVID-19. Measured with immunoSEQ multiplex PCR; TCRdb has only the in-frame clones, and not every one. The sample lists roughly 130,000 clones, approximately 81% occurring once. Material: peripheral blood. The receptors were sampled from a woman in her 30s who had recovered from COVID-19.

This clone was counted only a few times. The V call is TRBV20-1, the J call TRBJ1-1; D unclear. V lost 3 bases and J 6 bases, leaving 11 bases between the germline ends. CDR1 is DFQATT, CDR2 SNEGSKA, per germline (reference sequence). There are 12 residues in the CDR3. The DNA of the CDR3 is TGCAGTGCTAGTGCGGGGAAATCTGAAGCTTTCTTT. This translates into CSASAGKSEAFF.

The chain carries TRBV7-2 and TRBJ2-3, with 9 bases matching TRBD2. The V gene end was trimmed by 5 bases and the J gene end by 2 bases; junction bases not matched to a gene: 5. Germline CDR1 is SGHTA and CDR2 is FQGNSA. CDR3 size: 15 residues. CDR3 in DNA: TGTGCCAGCAGCCAGACTAGCGGATACACAGATACGCAGTATTTT. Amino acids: CASSQTSGYTDTQYF.

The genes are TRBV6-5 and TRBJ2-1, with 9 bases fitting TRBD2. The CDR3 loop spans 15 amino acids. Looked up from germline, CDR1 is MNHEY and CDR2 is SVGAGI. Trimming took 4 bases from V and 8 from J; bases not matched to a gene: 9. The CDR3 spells CASSFVAGVNDEQFF. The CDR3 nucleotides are TGTGCCAGCAGTTTTGTAGCGGGAGTCAACGATGAGCAGTTCTTC.

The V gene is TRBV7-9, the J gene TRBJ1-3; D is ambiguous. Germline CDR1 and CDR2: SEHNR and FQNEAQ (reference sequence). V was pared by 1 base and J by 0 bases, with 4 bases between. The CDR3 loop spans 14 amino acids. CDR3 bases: TGTGCCAGCAGCTTAGACAACTCTGGAAACACCATATATTTT. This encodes CASSLDNSGNTIYF.